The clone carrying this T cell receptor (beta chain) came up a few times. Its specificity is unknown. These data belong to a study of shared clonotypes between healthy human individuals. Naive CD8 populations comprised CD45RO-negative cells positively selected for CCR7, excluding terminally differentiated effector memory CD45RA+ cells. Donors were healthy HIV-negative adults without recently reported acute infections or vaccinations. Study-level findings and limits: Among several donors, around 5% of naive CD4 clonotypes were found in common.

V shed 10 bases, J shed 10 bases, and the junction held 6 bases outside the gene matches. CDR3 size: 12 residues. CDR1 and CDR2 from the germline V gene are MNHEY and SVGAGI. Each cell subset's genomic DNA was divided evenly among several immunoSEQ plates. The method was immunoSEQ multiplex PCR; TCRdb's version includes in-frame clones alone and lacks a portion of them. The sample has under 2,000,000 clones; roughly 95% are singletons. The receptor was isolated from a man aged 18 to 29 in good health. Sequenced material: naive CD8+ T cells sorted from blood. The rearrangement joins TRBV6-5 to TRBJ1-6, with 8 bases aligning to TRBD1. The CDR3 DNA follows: TGTGCCACCGGACAGGGTTCGTCACCCCTCCACTTT. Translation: CATGQGSSPLHF.